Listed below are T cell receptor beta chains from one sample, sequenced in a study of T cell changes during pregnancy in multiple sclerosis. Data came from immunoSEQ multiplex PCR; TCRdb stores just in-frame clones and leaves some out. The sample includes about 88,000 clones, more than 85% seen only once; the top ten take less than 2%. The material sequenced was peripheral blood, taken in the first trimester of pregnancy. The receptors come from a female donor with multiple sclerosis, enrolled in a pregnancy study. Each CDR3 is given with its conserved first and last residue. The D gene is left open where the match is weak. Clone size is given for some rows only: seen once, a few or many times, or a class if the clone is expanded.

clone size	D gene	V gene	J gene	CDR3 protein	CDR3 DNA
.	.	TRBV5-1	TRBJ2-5	CASIEGSRVGETQYF	TGCGCCAGCATAGAAGGGAGCCGGGTTGGAGAGACCCAGTACTTC
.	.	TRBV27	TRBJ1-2	CASGVSFESYTF	TGTGCCAGCGGAGTTTCATTCGAAAGCTACACCTTC
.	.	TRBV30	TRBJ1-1	CAWSTVGTMNTEAFF	TGTGCCTGGAGCACCGTCGGGACAATGAACACTGAAGCTTTCTTT
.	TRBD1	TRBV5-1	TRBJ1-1	CASQKEQGVVNTEAFF	TGCGCCAGCCAAAAGGAACAGGGGGTAGTTAACACTGAAGCTTTCTTT
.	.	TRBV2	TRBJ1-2	CASRMTRGLFNYGYTF	TGTGCCAGCAGGATGACCAGGGGCCTTTTTAACTATGGCTACACCTTC
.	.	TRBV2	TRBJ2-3	CASRDSATSTDTQYF	TGTGCCAGCAGGGACAGTGCTACTAGCACAGATACGCAGTATTTT
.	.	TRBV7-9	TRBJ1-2	CASSLGQSYGYTF	TGTGCCAGCAGCTTAGGACAGTCCTATGGCTACACCTTC
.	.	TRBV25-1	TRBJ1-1	CASGYRVTEAFF	TGTGCCAGCGGCTACAGGGTCACTGAAGCTTTCTTT
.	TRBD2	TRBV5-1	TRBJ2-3	CASSFRSGSADTQYF	TGCGCCAGCAGCTTTAGGAGCGGGAGTGCAGATACGCAGTATTTT
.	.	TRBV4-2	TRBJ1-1	CASSHLGGTEAFF	TGTGCCAGCAGCCACCTTGGCGGGACTGAAGCTTTCTTT
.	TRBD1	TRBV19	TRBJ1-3	CASSPDRGQGNTIYF	TGTGCCAGTAGTCCGGACAGGGGGCAAGGAAACACCATATATTTT
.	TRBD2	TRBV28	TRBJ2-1	CASSFRGLAGNEQFF	TGTGCCAGCAGTTTTAGAGGACTAGCGGGAAACGAGCAGTTCTTC
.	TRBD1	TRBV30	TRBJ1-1	CAWSVLGQGRALAFF	TGTGCCTGGAGTGTTTTGGGACAGGGGAGAGCCTTAGCTTTCTTT
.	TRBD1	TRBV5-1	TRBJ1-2	CASSLGQGDGYTF	TGCGCCAGCAGCTTAGGACAGGGTGATGGCTACACCTTC
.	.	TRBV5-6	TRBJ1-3	CASSLLRGASRNTIYF	TGTGCCAGCAGCTTGTTAAGGGGCGCTTCCAGAAACACCATATATTTT
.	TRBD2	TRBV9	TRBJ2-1	CASSVGSGRSLFDEQFF	TGTGCCAGCAGCGTAGGTAGCGGGAGATCTTTATTCGATGAGCAGTTCTTC
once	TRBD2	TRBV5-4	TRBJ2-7	CASSLQAGGSYEQYF	TGTGCCAGCAGCTTACAAGCGGGAGGATCCTACGAGCAGTACTTC
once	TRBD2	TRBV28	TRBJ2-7	CASSFLGRALDEQYF	TGTGCCAGCAGTTTCCTCGGGAGGGCCCTCGACGAGCAGTACTTC
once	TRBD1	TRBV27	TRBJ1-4	CASSYQGAEKLFF	TGTGCCAGCAGTTATCAGGGGGCGGAAAAACTGTTTTTT
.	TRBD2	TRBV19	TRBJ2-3	CASSPRTSRFTDTQYF	TGTGCCAGTAGCCCCAGGACTAGCAGATTCACAGATACGCAGTATTTT
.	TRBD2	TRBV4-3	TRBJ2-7	CASSSVLPGGASEQYF	TGCGCCAGCAGCTCCGTTTTGCCGGGAGGGGCCTCTGAGCAGTACTTC
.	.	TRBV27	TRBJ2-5	CASSDRQRYQETQYF	TGTGCCAGCAGTGACCGACAGAGGTACCAAGAGACCCAGTACTTC
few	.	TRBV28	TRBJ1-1	CASHLGETEAFF	TGTGCCAGCCACCTAGGGGAAACTGAAGCTTTCTTT
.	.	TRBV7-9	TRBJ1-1	CASSLTETRGSTEAFF	TGTGCCAGCAGCTTAACAGAAACGCGGGGGAGCACTGAAGCTTTCTTT
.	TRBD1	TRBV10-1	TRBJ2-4	CASSDGTGGAWAKNIQYF	TGCGCCAGCAGTGACGGGACAGGGGGCGCATGGGCCAAAAACATTCAGTACTTC
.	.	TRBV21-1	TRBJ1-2	CASRTTGQGAGYGYTF	TGTGCCAGCAGGACCACGGGACAGGGGGCGGGGTATGGCTACACCTTC
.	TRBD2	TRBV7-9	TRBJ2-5	CASRIGTSGQETQYF	TGTGCCAGCAGAATAGGAACTAGCGGACAAGAGACCCAGTACTTC
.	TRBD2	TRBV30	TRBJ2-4	CAWSEKTGLAGGRGNIQYF	TGTGCCTGGAGCGAAAAAACGGGACTAGCGGGAGGTCGAGGAAACATTCAGTACTTC
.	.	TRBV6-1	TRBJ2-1	CASSAEVARNEQFF	TGTGCCAGCAGTGCCGAGGTAGCTCGGAATGAGCAGTTCTTC
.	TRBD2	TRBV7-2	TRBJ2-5	CASSFGLAQETQYF	TGTGCCAGCAGCTTCGGACTAGCACAAGAGACCCAGTACTTC
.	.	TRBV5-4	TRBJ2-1	CASFPRGDYNEQFF	TGTGCCAGCTTCCCCAGGGGGGATTACAATGAGCAGTTCTTC
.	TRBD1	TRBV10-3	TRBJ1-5	CAISESGLQGGQPQHF	TGTGCCATCAGTGAGTCGGGGCTACAGGGGGGACAGCCCCAGCATTTT
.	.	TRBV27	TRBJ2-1	CASAVPGHLQKTFF	TGTGCCAGCGCCGTCCCGGGACACCTTCAAAAGACGTTCTTC
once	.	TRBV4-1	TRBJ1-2	CASSQGLDGYTF	TGCGCCAGCAGCCAGGGACTCGATGGCTACACCTTC
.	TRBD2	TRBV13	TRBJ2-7	CASSYQTSGRSKYF	TGTGCCAGCAGCTACCAGACTAGCGGGAGAAGTAAGTACTTC
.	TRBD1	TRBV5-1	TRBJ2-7	CASSLQGVNYEQYF	TGCGCCAGCAGCTTGCAGGGGGTTAACTACGAGCAGTACTTC
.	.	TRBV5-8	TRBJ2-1	CASSLNRVGEQFF	TGTGCCAGCAGCTTGAACAGGGTGGGTGAGCAGTTCTTC
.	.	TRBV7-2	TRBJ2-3	CASSLRTRVAVFTDTQYF	TGTGCCAGCAGCTTAAGGACGAGGGTAGCGGTTTTCACAGATACGCAGTATTTT
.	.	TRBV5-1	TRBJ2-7	CASSLTGSRELEQYF	TGCGCCAGCAGCTTAACCGGGAGTCGGGAATTAGAGCAGTACTTC
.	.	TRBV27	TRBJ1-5	CASSFRTAQPQHF	TGTGCCAGCAGTTTCCGGACAGCTCAGCCCCAGCATTTT
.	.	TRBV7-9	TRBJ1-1	CASRPQSQEDPEAFF	TGTGCCAGCAGGCCCCAGAGCCAGGAGGACCCTGAAGCTTTCTTT
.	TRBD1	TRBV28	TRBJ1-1	CASSLTGGGNTEAFF	TGTGCCAGCAGCTTGACAGGGGGCGGGAACACTGAAGCTTTCTTT
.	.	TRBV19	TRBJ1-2	CASSDGPRRDGYTF	TGTGCCAGTAGTGACGGACCGCGCAGGGATGGCTACACCTTC
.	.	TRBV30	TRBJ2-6	CAWSVRGYGANVLTF	TGTGCCTGGAGTGTAAGAGGGTATGGGGCCAACGTCCTGACTTTC
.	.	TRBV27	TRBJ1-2	CASSFRQNPNYGYTF	TGTGCCAGCAGTTTCCGACAGAATCCTAACTATGGCTACACCTTC
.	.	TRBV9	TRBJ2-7	CASSAGYEQYF	TGTGCCAGCAGCGCCGGCTACGAGCAGTACTTC